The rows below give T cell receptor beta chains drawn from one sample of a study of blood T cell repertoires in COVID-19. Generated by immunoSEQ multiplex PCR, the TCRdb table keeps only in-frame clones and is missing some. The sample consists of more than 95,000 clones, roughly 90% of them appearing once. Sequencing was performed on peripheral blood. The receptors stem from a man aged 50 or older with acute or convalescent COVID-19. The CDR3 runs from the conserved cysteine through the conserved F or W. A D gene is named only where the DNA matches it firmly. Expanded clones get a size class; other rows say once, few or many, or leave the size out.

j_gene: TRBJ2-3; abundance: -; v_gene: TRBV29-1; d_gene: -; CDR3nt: TGCAGCGTTGAGGGCACTTCTACTAGCACAGATACGCAGTATTTT; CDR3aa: CSVEGTSTSTDTQYF
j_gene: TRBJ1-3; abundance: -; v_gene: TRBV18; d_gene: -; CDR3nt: TGTGCCAGCTCACCGGTTAGGCGGACTACCTCTGGAAACACCATATATTTT; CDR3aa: CASSPVRRTTSGNTIYF
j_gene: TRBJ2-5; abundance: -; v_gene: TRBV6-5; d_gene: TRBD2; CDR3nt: TGTGCCAGCCCGGCGGGAGGGGGTCGGCAGACCCAGTACTTC; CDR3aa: CASPAGGGRQTQYF
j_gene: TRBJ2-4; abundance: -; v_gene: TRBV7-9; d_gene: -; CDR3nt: TGTGCCAGCAGTCAAGGGAAAACAGGGATGGCCAAAAACATTCAGTACTTC; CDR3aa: CASSQGKTGMAKNIQYF
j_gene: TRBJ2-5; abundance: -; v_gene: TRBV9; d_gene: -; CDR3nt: TGTGCCAGCAGCGTAGTTAGCGGAACGTACCAAGAGACCCAGTACTTC; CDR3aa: CASSVVSGTYQETQYF
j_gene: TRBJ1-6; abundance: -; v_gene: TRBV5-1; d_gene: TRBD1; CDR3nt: TGCGCCAGCAGCTTGGGAGGGGGCGCGGATAATTCACCCCTCCACTTT; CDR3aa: CASSLGGGADNSPLHF
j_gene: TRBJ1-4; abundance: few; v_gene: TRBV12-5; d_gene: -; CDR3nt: TGTGCTAGTGGTTTGGTACAGGGTCCGAGAGAAAAACTGTTTTTT; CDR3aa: CASGLVQGPREKLFF
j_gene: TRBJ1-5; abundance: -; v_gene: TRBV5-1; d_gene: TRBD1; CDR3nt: TGCGCCAGCAGCTTGGGACAGGGTGGATCTAGCAATCAGCCCCAGCATTTT; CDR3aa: CASSLGQGGSSNQPQHF
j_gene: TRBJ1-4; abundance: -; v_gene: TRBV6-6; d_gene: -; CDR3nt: TGTGCCAGCCTCAGGACAGATAATGAAAAACTGTTTTTT; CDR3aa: CASLRTDNEKLFF
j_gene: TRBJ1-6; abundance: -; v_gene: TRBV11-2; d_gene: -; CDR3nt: TGTGCCAGCAGCTTAGAGAGGGGGTGGAGTTCACCCCTCCACTTT; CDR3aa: CASSLERGWSSPLHF
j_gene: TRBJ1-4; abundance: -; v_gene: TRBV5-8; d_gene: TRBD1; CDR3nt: TGTGCCAGCAGCTTCGGACAGGGACAAATTAGCGAAAAACTGTTTTTT; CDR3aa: CASSFGQGQISEKLFF
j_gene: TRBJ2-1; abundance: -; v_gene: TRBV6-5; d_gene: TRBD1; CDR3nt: TGTGCCAGCAGGTGGACAGGGGTTGATGAGCAGTTCTTC; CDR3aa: CASRWTGVDEQFF
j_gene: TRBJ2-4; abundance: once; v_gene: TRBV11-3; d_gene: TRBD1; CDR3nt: TGTGCCAGCAGCCTTGGACAGGGGGCGACTACCAAAAACATTCAGTACTTC; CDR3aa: CASSLGQGATTKNIQYF
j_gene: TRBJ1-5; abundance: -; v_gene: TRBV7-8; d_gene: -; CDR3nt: TGTGCCAGCAGCTTAGGGGACACCGGCCCTTGGCGCAATCAGCCCCAGCATTTT; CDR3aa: CASSLGDTGPWRNQPQHF
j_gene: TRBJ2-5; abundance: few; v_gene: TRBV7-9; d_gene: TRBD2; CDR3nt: TGTGCCAGCAGCTTAGTCGCCGGGAGGGCCGTTGAGACCCAGTACTTC; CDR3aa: CASSLVAGRAVETQYF
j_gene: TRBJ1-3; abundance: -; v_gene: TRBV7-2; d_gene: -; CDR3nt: TGTGCCAGCAGCTTAGGCTACTCTGGAAACACCATATATTTT; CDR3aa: CASSLGYSGNTIYF
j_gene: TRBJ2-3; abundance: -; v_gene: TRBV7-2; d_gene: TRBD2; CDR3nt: TGTGCCAGCAGCTTAGCACGCCTAGCGGGAGCTAGCACAGATACGCAGTATTTT; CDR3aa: CASSLARLAGASTDTQYF
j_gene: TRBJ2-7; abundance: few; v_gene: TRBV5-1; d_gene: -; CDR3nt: TGCGCCAGCAAACCTCCAGGCAGGGGAGCCCACGAGCAGTACTTC; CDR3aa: CASKPPGRGAHEQYF
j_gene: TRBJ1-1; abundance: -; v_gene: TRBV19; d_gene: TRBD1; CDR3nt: TGTGCCAGTAGTATTCCGACCGGGACAGGTTACACTGAAGCTTTCTTT; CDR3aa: CASSIPTGTGYTEAFF
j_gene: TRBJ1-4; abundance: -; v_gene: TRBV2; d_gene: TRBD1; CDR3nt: TGTGCCAGCAGGGGACAGGGGGGTAATGAAAAACTGTTTTTT; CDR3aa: CASRGQGGNEKLFF
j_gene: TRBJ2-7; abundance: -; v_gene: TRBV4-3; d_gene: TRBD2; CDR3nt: TGCGCCAGCAGCCAAGAAGAGCTAGCGGGATCCGGGAGGGTCTACGAGCAGTACTTC; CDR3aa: CASSQEELAGSGRVYEQYF
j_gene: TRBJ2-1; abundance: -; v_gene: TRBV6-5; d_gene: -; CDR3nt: TGTGCCATTACTTTTCCGGGAGTCCAAAATGAGCAGTTCTTC; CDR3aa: CAITFPGVQNEQFF
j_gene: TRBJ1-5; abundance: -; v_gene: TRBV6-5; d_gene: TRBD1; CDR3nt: TGTGCCAGCAGTCCCCAGGGACAGGGGCTTCAGCCCCAGCATTTT; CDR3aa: CASSPQGQGLQPQHF
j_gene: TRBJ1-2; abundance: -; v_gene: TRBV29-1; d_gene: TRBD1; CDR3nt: TGCAGCGTTGATAGGACAGGGGTCTATGGCTACACCTTC; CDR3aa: CSVDRTGVYGYTF
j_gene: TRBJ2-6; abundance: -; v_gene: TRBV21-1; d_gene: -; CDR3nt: TGTGCCAGCAGGCAGACAGGCGTACTCTGTGGGGCCAACGTCCTGACTTTC; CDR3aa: CASRQTGVLCGANVLTF
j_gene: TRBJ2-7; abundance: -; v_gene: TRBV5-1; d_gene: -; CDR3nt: TGCGCCAGCAGCTTGACACAGGGTCCCCACGAGCAGTACTTC; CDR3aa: CASSLTQGPHEQYF
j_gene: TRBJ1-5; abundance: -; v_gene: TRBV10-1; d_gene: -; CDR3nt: TGCGCCAGCAGGGGGTACAGGTATCAGCCCCAGCATTTT; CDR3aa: CASRGYRYQPQHF
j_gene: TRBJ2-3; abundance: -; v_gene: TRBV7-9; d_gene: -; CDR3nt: TGTGCCAGCAGCTTAGCGTCCGGAGATACGCAGTATTTT; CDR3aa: CASSLASGDTQYF
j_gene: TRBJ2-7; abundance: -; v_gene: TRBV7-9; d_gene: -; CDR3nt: TGTGCCAGCAGCTTGTCAGGGTCCTACGAGCAGTACTTC; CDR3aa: CASSLSGSYEQYF
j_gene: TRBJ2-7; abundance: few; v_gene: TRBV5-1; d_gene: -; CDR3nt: TGCGCCAGCAGCCGGCGTAATGGCGGGGCCTACGAGCAGTACTTC; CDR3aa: CASSRRNGGAYEQYF
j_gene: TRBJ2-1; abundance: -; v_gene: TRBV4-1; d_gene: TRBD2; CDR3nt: TGCGCCAGCAGCGAATATCTAGCGGGAGGGCGCAATGAGCAGTTCTTC; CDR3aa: CASSEYLAGGRNEQFF
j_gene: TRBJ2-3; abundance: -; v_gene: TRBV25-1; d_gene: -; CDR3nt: TGTGCCAGCAGTGAATTGGGAGTAGAGACAGATACGCAGTATTTT; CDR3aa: CASSELGVETDTQYF